This T cell receptor (beta chain) was retrieved from a study of blood T cells in healthy people across ages. This clonotype showed up just once. An end of the junction does not agree with germline; a read error may underlie this. Combining a sample-barcoded 5' primer with a J-beta primer mix, a second PCR ran for about 7 to 11 cycles. TCRdb re-derived calls from the 5' RACE reads in MiXCR, one entry per CDR3 protein. The table has nearly 800,000 distinct CDR3 sequences, more than 50% seen once. The TCR originated in a man aged 35-49 years in good health. Sample: blood.

The CDR3 DNA reads as TGTGCCGGCAGCGTAGCGACAGGAGCCTACGAGCAGTACTTC. Amino acid sequence: CAGSVATGAYEQYF. V and J are TRBV9 and TRBJ2-7; D might be TRBD1 (6 bases). Germline-derived CDR1 and CDR2 are SGDLS and YYNGEE. The CDR3 has 14 residues.